The clone carrying this T cell receptor (beta chain) was seen many times. The antigen is unknown. These data come from a study of regulatory T cells in long-lasting Graves disease. About the study: Over 5 years of antithyroid drugs plus positive TSH receptor antibodies defined persistent Graves' disease.

Regarding the study as a whole: Fewer public clonotypes were shared by new patients (around 1,000) than by persistent patients (about 2,700). When disease was persistent, TRBV28, TRBJ1-2 and TRBJ2-5 were the favored segments.

Time point of the sample: persistent/refractory GD, antithyroid drugs over 5 years with positive TRAb. Making the TCR library involved RNA that had been extracted from PBMCs. iRepertoire HTBI primers and Arm-PCR of CDR3 regions built TCR beta libraries. Original data processing: Across samples, 55 to 75 TRBV and some 14 TRBJ segments were found. A single record per CDR3 protein comes from TCRdb applying MiXCR to the multiplex PCR reads. Here the V and J calls rest on TCRdb's processing, not on the authors' analysis. The table records about 460,000 distinct CDR3 sequences, around a fifth of them present only once. The CDR3 runs 13 residues. Germline CDR1 and CDR2: SGHTA and FQGNSA. With 7 bases removed from V and 3 bases from J, the gap between germline ends came to 12 bases.

The material was peripheral blood mononuclear cells (PBMCs), obtained when the disease was refractory, from a patient treated with antithyroid drugs. This chain links TRBV7-2 with TRBJ1-2; D is possibly TRBD1 (5 bases). The receptor was isolated from a female donor with Graves disease. CDR3 loop: CASNGEGYYGYTF. In DNA form, the CDR3 reads TGTGCCAGCAATGGGGAGGGGTACTATGGCTACACCTTC.